Presented here are 5 T cell receptor beta chains from one specimen sequenced in a study of blood T cells in healthy people across ages. A second PCR, run for about 7 to 11 cycles, used a sample-barcoded 5' primer plus a J-beta primer mix. MiXCR was run by TCRdb on the 5' RACE reads, yielding one entry per CDR3 protein. There are around 690,000 distinct CDR3 sequences in the sample; roughly 58% occur only once, and over 30% lies in the top ten. The source material was blood. The receptors originated from a man aged 55 to 70 in good health.

J is TRBJ2-1 and V is TRBV12-3 or TRBV12-4; D is possibly TRBD1 (5 bases). CDR3 length equals 12 residues. The germline V and J ends were trimmed by 8 bases and 3 bases, with 8 bases remaining between them. CDR3: CASGAYYNEQFF. The DNA of the CDR3 is TGTGCCAGCGGGGCGTACTACAATGAGCAGTTCTTC.

The CDR3 DNA sequence: TGCGCCAGCAGGGGGACAGGCTACGAGCAGTACTTC. Its protein product is CASRGTGYEQYF. The chain links TRBV5-1 to TRBJ2-5; 8 bases are shared with TRBD1. The J call could be wrong; TRBJ2-7 is a better fit for the DNA end. In germline, CDR1 is SGHRS, CDR2 YFSETQ. This CDR3 has 12 amino acids.

This clonotype was recorded many times. The chain uses TRBV6-5 and TRBJ1-2; 8 bases fit TRBD1. Germline loops: CDR1 MNHEY, CDR2 SVGAGI. With V trimmed by 4 bases and J by 3 bases, 4 bases remained unmatched. The CDR3 is 14 residues long. CDR3 nucleotide sequence: TGTGCCAGCAGTTCAGGGGGCTCTGACTATGGCTACACCTTC. The encoded protein is CASSSGGSDYGYTF.

Note on this clonotype: At one end, the junction sequence differs from germline, possibly due to a read error. This chain uses TRBV20-1 with TRBJ2-5; D might be TRBD1 or TRBD2, each matching 6 bases. CDR1 and CDR2 (germline): DFQATT, SNEGSKA (reference sequence). This CDR3 contains 15 residues. CDR3 protein: CSARGGGGYQETQYF. The CDR3 nucleotides read TGCAGTGCGAGAGGGGGAGGAGGGTACCAAGAGACCCAGTACTTC.

The rearrangement uses TRBV7-9 and TRBJ2-4; TRBD1 might be the D (6 bases). CDR1 and CDR2 from the germline V gene are SEHNR and FQNEAQ (reference sequence). The V and J ends lost 5 bases and 13 bases respectively, with 18 bases between them. CDR3 length: 13 residues. The CDR3 reads CASSQGQRTEQYF. The CDR3 region has the DNA TGTGCCAGCAGCCAAGGACAGAGGACGGAGCAGTACTTC.